This T cell receptor (beta chain) was observed in a study of T-cell reconstitution after alpha-beta-depleted transplantation in children. Regarding the study as a whole: Newly produced T cells mostly accounted for T-cell counts and diversity one year post-transplant. Alpha-beta T cells about two months after transplant reportedly derived from several hundred expanded graft clones.

This clonotype has ten or more counts. The antigen is unknown. The authors prepared the TCRbeta library with unique molecular identifiers. MiXCR, run by TCRdb on the PCR reads, gives a single entry per CDR3 protein. In the table there are around 240,000 distinct CDR3 sequences, 6.5% to 10% of which are singletons. The material sequenced was PBMCs, mostly from graft donor cells, taken 180 days after TCRalphabeta/CD19-depleted stem cell transplant. The TCR originated in a male patient younger than 18 who had a stem cell transplant for acute lymphoblastic leukemia, so the T cells may come from the graft donor.

This chain's CDR3 is CASSLAVGPDTQYF. Written as DNA, the CDR3 is TGTGCCAGCAGCTTAGCGGTGGGGCCAGATACGCAGTATTTT. V and J are TRBV7-2 and TRBJ2-3, with D maybe TRBD1 (5 bases). Trimming removed 0 bases at V and 4 bases at J, with 8 bases between. The CDR3 runs 14 residues. From germline, CDR1 is SGHTA and CDR2 FQGNSA. Full variable domain (rest looked up from reference TRBV7-2 and TRBJ2-3): GAGVSQSPSNKVTEKGKDVELRCDPISGHTALYWYRQSLGQGLEFLIYFQGNSAPDKSGLPSDRFSAERTGGSVSTLTIQRTQQEDSAVYLCASSLAVGPDTQYFGPGTRLTVL.